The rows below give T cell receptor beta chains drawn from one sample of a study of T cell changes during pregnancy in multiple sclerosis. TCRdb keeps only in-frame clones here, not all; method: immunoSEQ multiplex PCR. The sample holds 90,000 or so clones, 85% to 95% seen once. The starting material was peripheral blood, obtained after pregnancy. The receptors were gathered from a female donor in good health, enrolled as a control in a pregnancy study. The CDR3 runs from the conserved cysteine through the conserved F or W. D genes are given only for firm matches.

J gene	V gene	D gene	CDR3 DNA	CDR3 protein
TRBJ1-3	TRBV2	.	TGTGCCAGCAGTGTCCAGGGAGGGGCCCCGGGAAACACCATATATTTT	CASSVQGGAPGNTIYF
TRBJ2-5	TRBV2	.	TGTGCCAGCAGTTATATAGCTGGAGAGACCCAGTACTTC	CASSYIAGETQYF
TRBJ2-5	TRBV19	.	TGTGCCAGTAGTAGTGGTCGGGCACCCAGGGAAGAGACCCAGTACTTC	CASSSGRAPREETQYF
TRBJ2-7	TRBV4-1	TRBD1	TGCGCCAGCAGCTTATTACCGGGACAGGGAGCCCACGAGCAGTACTTC	CASSLLPGQGAHEQYF
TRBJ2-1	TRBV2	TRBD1	TGTGCCAGCAGTGGGGGACAGCGAGGGGCTAAGTTCTTC	CASSGGQRGAKFF
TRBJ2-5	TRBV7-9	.	TGTGCCAGCAGCTTAGCGTCAGGTGCCGAAGGGACCCAGTACTTC	CASSLASGAEGTQYF
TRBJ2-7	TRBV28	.	TGTGCCAGCAGTGTGTACAGAGCCAACTACGAGCAGTACTTC	CASSVYRANYEQYF
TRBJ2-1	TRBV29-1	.	TGCAGCGTTGAAGATACGGGAAAAGGGAACAATGAGCAGTTCTTC	CSVEDTGKGNNEQFF
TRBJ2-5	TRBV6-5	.	TGTGCCAGCAGTTACAGGGGAGAGACCCAGTACTTC	CASSYRGETQYF
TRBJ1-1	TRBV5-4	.	TGTGCCAGCAGCTTGGACAGCCGGAACACTGAAGCTTTCTTT	CASSLDSRNTEAFF
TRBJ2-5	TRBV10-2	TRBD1	TGCGCCAGCAACCTCAGGGGGCGAGGGGAGACCCAGTACTTC	CASNLRGRGETQYF
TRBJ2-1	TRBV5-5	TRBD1	TGTGCCAGCGGACAACAGGGGCGTGAATACAATGAGCAGTTCTTC	CASGQQGREYNEQFF
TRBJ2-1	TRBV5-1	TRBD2	TGCGCCAGCAGCTTGGTGACTAGCGGGGCTTACAATGAGCAGTTCTTC	CASSLVTSGAYNEQFF
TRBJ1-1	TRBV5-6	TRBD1	TGTGCCAGCAGCGAATCAACAGGGGTGAACACTGAAGCTTTCTTT	CASSESTGVNTEAFF
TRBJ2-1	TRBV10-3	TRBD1	TGTGCCATCAGTGAGCGAGGGGGCGAGCAGTTCTTC	CAISERGGEQFF
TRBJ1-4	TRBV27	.	TGTGCCAGCAAGCGCCGAGGGGGGGCGCTGGAAAAACTGTTTTTT	CASKRRGGALEKLFF